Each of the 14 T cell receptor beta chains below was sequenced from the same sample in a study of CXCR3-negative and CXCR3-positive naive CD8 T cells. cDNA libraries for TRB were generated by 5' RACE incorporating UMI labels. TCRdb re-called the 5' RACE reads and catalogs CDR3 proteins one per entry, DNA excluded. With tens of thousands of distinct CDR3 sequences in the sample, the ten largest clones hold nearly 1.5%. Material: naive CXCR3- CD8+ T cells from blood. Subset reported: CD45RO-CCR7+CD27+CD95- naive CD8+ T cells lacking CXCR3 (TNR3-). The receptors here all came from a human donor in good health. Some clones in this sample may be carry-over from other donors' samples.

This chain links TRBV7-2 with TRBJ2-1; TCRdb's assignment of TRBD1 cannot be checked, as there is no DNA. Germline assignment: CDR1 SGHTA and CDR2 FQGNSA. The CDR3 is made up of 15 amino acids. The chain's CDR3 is CASSYRAGSYNEQFF.

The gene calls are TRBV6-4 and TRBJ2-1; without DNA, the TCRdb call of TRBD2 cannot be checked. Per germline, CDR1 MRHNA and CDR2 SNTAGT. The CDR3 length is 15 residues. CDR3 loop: CASSDSSGGANEQFF.

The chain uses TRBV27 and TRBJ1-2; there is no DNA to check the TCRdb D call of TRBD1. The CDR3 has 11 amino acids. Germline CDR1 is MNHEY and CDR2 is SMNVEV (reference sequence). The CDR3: CASSAGTGHTF.

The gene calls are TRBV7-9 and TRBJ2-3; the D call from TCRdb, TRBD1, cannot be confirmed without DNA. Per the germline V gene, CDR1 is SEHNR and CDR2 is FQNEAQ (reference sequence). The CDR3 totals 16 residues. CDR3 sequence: CASSLSGTGLTDTQYF.

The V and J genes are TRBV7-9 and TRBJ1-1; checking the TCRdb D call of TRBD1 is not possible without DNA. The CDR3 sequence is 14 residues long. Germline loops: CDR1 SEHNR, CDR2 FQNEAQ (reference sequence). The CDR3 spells CASSLGGSYTEAFF.

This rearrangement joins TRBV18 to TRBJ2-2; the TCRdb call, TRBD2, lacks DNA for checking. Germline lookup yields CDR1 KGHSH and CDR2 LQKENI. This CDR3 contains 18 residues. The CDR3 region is CASYKGYGREPDTGELFF.

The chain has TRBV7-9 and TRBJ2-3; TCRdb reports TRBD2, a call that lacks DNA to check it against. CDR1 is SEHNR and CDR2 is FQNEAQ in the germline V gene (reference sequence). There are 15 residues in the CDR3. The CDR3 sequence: CASSFGGRFGDTQYF. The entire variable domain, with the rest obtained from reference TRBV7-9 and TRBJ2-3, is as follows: DTGVSQNPRHKITKRGQNVTFRCDPISEHNRLYWYRQTLGQGPEFLTYFQNEAQLEKSRLLSDRFSAERPKGSFSTLEIQRTEQGDSAMYLCASSFGGRFGDTQYFGPGTRLTVL.

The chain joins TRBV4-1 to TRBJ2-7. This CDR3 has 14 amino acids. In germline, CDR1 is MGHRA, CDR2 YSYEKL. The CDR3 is CASSQDRRSYEQYF.

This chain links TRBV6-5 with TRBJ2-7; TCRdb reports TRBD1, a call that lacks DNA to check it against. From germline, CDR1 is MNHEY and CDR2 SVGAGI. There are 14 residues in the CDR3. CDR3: CASSYGAGDYEQYF.

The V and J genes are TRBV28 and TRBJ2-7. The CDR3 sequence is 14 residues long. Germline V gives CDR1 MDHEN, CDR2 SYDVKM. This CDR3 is CASSLRSNAYEQYF. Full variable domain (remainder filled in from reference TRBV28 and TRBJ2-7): DVKVTQSSRYLVKRTGEKVFLECVQDMDHENMFWYRQDPGLGLRLIYFSYDVKMKEKGDIPEGYSVSREKKERFSLILESASTNQTSMYLCASSLRSNAYEQYFGPGTRLTVT.

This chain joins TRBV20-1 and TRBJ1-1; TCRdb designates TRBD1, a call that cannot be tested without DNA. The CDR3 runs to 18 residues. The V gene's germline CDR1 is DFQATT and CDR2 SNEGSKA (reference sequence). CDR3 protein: CSARDLWTGAYPNTEAFF.

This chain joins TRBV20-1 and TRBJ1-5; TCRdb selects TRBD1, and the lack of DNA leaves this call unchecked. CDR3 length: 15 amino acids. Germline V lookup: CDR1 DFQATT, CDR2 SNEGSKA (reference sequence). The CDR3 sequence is CSASGGGGGNQPQHF.

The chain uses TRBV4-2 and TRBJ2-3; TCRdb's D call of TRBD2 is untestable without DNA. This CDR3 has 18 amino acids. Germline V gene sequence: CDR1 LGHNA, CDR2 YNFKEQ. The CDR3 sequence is CASSHPAGSGKGEDTQYF.

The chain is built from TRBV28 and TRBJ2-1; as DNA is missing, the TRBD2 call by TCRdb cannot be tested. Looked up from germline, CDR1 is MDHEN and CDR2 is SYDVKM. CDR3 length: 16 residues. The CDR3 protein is CASSLFSAGGYNEQFF.